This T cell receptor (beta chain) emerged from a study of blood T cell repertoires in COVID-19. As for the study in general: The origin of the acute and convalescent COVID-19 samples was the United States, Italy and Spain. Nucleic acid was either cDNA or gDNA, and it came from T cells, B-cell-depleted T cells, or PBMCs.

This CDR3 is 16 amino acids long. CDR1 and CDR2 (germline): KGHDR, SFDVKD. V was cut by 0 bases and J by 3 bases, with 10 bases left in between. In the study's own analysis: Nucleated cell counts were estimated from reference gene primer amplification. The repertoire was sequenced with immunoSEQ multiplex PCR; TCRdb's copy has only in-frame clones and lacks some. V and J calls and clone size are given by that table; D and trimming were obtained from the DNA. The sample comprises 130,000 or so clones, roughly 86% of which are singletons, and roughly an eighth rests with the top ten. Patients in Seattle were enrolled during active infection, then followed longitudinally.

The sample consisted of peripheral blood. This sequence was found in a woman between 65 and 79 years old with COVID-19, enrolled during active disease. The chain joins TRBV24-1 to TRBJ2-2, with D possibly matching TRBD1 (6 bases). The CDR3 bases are TGTGCCACCAGTGATTTGCGCAGGGGCGACACCGGGGAGCTGTTTTTT. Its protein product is CATSDLRRGDTGELFF.